The present entry profiles one T cell receptor (beta chain) with its context. At one boundary the junction diverges from the germline segment, which might be a read error. This CDR3 is 16 amino acids long. Per the germline V gene, CDR1 is SSHAT and CDR2 is FNYEAQ (reference sequence). Per the authors' pipeline: Reference gene primer amplification yielded estimated nucleated cell counts. Generated by immunoSEQ multiplex PCR, the TCRdb table keeps only in-frame clones and is missing some. The DNA was the basis for D and trimming; V, J and clone size are from that table. The sample has some 130,000 clones; 84% are singletons. This entry is derived from a study of blood T cell repertoires in COVID-19.

This sequence originates from a woman in her twenties or thirties who had recovered from COVID-19. Source material: peripheral blood. This chain connects TRBV7-7 to TRBJ2-5; TRBD2 matches at 8 bases. The CDR3 nucleotides read TGTGCTAGCAGCCAACGGGAGGGAGCGCTCGAAGAGACCCAGTACTTC. This encodes CASSQREGALEETQYF.